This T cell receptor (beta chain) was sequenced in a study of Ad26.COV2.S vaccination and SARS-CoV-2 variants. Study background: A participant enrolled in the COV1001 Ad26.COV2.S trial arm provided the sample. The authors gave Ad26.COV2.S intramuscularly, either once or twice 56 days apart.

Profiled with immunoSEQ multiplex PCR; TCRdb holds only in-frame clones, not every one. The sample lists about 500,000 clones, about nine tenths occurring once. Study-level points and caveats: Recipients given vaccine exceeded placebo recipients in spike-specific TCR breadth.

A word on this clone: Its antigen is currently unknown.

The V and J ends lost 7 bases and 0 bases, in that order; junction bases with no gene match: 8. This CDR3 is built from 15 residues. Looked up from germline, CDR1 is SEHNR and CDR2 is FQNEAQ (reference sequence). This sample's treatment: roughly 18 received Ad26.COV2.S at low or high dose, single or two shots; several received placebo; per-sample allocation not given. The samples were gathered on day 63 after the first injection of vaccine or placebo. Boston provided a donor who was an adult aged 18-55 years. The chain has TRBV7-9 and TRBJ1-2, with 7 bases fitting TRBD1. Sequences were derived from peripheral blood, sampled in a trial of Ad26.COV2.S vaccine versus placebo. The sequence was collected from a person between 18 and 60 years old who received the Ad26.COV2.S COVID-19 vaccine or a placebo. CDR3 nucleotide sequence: TGTGCCAGCACCCTCCGGGACAGAGCTAACTATGGCTACACCTTC. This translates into CASTLRDRANYGYTF.